This T cell receptor beta chain was profiled in a study of blood T cell repertoires in COVID-19. Data came from immunoSEQ multiplex PCR; TCRdb stores just in-frame clones and leaves some out. The profile shows a few hundred thousand clones, 75% to 90% of them singletons. The CDR3 totals 16 residues. Trimming took 6 bases from V and 0 from J; bases not matched to a gene: 8. Germline values: CDR1 PRHDT, CDR2 FYEKMQ (reference sequence). Sequenced: peripheral blood. This receptor was identified in a human donor in a cohort sampled during active COVID-19. The chain links TRBV13 to TRBJ1-1, with TRBD1 identical over 9 bases. The CDR3 DNA follows: TGTGCCAGCAGTCGCACAGGGGGCGAATTGAACACTGAAGCTTTCTTT. It is translated as CASSRTGGELNTEAFF.